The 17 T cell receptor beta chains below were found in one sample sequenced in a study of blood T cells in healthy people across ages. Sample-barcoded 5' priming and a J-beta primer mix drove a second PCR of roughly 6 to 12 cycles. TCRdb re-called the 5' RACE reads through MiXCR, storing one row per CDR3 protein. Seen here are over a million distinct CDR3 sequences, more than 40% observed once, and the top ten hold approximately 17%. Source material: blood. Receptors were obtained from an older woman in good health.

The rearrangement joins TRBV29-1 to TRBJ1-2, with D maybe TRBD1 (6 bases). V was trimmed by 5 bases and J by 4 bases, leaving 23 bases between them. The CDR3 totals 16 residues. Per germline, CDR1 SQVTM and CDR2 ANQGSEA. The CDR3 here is CSVNGKGGGFGYGYTF. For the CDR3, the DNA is TGCAGCGTTAATGGAAAGGGAGGGGGATTTGGCTATGGCTACACCTTC. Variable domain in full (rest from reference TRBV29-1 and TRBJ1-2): SAVISQKPSRDICQRGTSLTIQCQVDSQVTMMFWYRQQPGQSLTLIATANQGSEATYESGFVIDKFPISRPNLTFSTLTVSNMSPEDSSIYLCSVNGKGGGFGYGYTFGSGTRLTVV.

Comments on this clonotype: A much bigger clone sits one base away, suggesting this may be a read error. The CDR3 nucleotides are TGTACCAGCAGCCCCACCGACAAGACCCAGTACTTC. This sequence encodes CTSSPTDKTQYF. V gene TRBV7-9 combines with J gene TRBJ2-5; D ambiguous. This CDR3 has 12 amino acids. The V gene's germline CDR1 is SEHNR and CDR2 FQNEAQ (reference sequence). Complete variable domain (other parts from reference TRBV7-9 and TRBJ2-5): DTGVSQNPRHKITKRGQNVTFRCDPISEHNRLYWYRQTLGQGPEFLTYFQNEAQLEKSRLLSDRFSAERPKGSFSTLEIQRTEQGDSAMYLCTSSPTDKTQYFGPGTRLLVL.

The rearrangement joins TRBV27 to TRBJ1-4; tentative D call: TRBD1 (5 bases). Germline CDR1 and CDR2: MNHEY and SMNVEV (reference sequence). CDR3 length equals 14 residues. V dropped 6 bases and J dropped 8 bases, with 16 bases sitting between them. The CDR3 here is CASSLAGKGEKLFF. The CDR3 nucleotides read TGTGCCAGCAGCCTGGCAGGGAAGGGGGAAAAACTGTTTTTT.

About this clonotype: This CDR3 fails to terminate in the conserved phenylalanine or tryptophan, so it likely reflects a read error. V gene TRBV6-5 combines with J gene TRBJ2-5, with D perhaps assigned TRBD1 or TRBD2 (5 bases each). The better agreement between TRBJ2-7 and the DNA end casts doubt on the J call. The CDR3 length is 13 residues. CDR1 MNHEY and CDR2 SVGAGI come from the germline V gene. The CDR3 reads CASRDRGPYEQYS. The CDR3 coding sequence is TGTGCCAGCAGGGATAGGGGACCCTACGAGCAGTACTCC.

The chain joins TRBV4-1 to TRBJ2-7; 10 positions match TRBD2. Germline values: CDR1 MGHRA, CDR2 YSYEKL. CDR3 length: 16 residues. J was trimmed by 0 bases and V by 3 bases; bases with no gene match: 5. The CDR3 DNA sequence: TGCGCCAGCAGCCAGGCCGGGACTAGCGCCTCCTACGAGCAGTACTTC. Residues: CASSQAGTSASYEQYF.

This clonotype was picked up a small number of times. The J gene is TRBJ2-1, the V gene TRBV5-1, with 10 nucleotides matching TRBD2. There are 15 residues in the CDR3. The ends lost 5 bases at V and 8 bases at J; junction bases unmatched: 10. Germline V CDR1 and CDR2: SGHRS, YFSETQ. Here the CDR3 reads CASRRASGSADEQFF. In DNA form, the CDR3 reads TGCGCCAGCAGAAGAGCTAGCGGGAGCGCCGATGAGCAGTTCTTC.

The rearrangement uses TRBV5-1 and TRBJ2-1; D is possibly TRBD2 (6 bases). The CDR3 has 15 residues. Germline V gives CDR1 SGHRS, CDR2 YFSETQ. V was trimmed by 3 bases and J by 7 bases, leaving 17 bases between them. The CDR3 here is CASSSPGSQVNEQFF. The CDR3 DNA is TGCGCCAGCAGCTCTCCCGGGAGTCAGGTAAATGAGCAGTTCTTC. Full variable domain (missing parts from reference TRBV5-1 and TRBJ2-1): KAGVTQTPRYLIKTRGQQVTLSCSPISGHRSVSWYQQTPGQGLQFLFEYFSETQRNKGNFPGRFSGRQFSNSRSEMNVSTLELGDSALYLCASSSPGSQVNEQFFGPGTRLTVL.

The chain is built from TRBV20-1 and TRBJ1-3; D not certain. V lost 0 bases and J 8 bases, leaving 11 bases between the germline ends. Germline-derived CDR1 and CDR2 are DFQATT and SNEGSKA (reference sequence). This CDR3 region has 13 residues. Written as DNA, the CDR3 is TGCAGTGCTAGAGATAGGCAGTTGGACACCATATATTTT. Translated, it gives CSARDRQLDTIYF.

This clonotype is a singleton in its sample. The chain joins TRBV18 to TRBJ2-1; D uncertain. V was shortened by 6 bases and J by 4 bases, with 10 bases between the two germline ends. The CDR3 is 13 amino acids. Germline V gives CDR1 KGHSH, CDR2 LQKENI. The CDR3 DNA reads TGTGCCAGCTCGCCAACACCGTACAATGAGCAGTTCTTC. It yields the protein CASSPTPYNEQFF.

DNA for the CDR3: TGTGCCAGCAGCCCAAGCGGGGGGTGGAATGAGCAGTTCTTC. Its translation: CASSPSGGWNEQFF. The chain couples TRBV7-9 to TRBJ2-1; 9 bases fit TRBD2. After removal of 5 bases from V and 7 bases from J, the junction contained 6 bases not matched to a gene. The CDR3 contains 14 residues. Per germline, CDR1 SEHNR and CDR2 FQNEAQ (reference sequence).

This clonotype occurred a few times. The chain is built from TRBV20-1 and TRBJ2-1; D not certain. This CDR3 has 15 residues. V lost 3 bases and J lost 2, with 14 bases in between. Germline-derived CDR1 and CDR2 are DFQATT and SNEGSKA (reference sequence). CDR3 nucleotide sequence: TGCAGTGCTAGGGCTAGTCCCAGCGCCTACAATGAGCAGTTCTTC. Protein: CSARASPSAYNEQFF.

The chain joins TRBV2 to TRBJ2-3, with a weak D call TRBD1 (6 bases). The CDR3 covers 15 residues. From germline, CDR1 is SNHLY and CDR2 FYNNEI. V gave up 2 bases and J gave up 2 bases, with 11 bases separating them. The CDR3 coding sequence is TGTGCCAGCAGTGAACGCAGGGGATACACAGATACGCAGTATTTT. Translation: CASSERRGYTDTQYF.

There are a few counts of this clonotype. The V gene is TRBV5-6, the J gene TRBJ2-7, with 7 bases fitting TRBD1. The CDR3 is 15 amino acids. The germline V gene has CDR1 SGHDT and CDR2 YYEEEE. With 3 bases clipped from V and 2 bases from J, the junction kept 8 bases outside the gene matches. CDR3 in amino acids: CASSSDRQMTYEQYF. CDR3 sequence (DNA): TGTGCCAGCAGCTCGGACAGGCAGATGACCTACGAGCAGTACTTC.

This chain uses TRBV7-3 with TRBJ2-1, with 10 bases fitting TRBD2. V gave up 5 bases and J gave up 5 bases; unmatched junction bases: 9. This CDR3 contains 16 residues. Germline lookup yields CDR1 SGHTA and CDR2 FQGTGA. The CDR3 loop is CASSVDSGRPNNEQFF. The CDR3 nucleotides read TGTGCCAGCAGCGTAGATAGCGGGAGGCCTAACAATGAGCAGTTCTTC.

The CDR3 region is CSVERWEWGTDTQYF. The CDR3 nucleotides are TGCAGCGTTGAAAGATGGGAATGGGGCACAGATACGCAGTATTTT. This chain links TRBV29-1 with TRBJ2-3; D is undetermined. Germline lookup yields CDR1 SQVTM and CDR2 ANQGSEA. V was trimmed by 2 bases and J by 1 base, leaving 13 bases between them. The CDR3 is 15 amino acids.

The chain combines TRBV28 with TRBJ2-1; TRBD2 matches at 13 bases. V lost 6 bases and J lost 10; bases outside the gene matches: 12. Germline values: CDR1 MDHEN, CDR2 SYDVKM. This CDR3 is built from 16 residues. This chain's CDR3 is CASRVDGLAGVGEQFF. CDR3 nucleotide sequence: TGTGCCAGCAGGGTCGACGGACTAGCGGGGGTAGGCGAGCAGTTCTTC.

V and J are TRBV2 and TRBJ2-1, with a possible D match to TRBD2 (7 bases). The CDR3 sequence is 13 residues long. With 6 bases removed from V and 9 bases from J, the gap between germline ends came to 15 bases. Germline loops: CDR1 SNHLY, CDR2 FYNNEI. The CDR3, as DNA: TGTGCCAGCAGCTATAGGGGGGGAAGTGAGCAGTTCTTC. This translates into CASSYRGGSEQFF.